The 10 T cell receptor beta chains below come from one sample, sequenced in a study of cytomegalovirus exposure and HLA in healthy donors. With 60 Vbeta and 13 Jbeta primers, the PCR was carried out. Sequencing used immunoSEQ multiplex PCR; TCRdb keeps in-frame clones, though not all of them. This sample has more than 85,000 clones, with roughly 80% found just once. Material: PBMCs. The receptors here all came from a man aged 25-40 years in good health and CMV-seropositive.

This rearrangement joins TRBV5-4 to TRBJ2-7; D is possibly TRBD1 (6 bases). Germline lookup yields CDR1 SGHNT and CDR2 YYREEE (reference sequence). Trimming removed 0 bases from V and 2 bases from J, with 12 bases in between. The CDR3 sequence is 15 residues long. CDR3 protein: CASSLGGQKTYEQYF. The CDR3 coding sequence is TGTGCCAGCAGCTTGGGGGGGCAGAAGACCTACGAGCAGTACTTC.

The chain couples TRBV5-1 to TRBJ1-3, with 7 positions matching TRBD1. Germline loops: CDR1 SGHRS, CDR2 YFSETQ. This CDR3 contains 18 residues. V gave up 3 bases and J gave up 1 base; unmatched junction bases: 13. CDR3 in amino acids: CASSSSGTAGVSGNTIYF. The CDR3 region has the DNA TGCGCCAGCAGCTCCTCCGGGACAGCAGGGGTATCTGGAAACACCATATATTTT.

The chain uses TRBV6-1 and TRBJ2-5; tentative D call: TRBD2 (6 bases). There are 17 residues in the CDR3. The germline V gene has CDR1 MNHNS and CDR2 SASEGT. The germline V and J ends were trimmed by 1 base and 7 bases, with 22 bases remaining between them. The CDR3 region has the DNA TGTGCCAGCAGTGAAGGGGGTAGCGGTCTACGAGATTGGACCCAGTACTTC. Its translation is CASSEGGSGLRDWTQYF.

The gene calls are TRBV15 and TRBJ2-7; D is ambiguous. Deletions cut 5 bases from V and 2 bases from J, with 13 bases between. The CDR3 consists of 14 residues. Germline V gene lookup returns CDR1 LNHNV and CDR2 YYDKDF (reference sequence). The CDR3 sequence: CATSPARNTYEQYF. In DNA, the CDR3 is TGTGCCACCAGCCCCGCCAGAAACACCTACGAGCAGTACTTC.

The V call is TRBV2, the J call TRBJ2-2; the D gene is possibly TRBD1 (5 bases). CDR1 is SNHLY, CDR2 FYNNEI, per germline. V was shortened by 1 base and J by 6 bases, with 12 bases between the two germline ends. The CDR3 length is 15 residues. This chain's CDR3 is CASSEGQGWAGELFF. The DNA for the CDR3 is TGTGCCAGCAGTGAAGGCCAGGGCTGGGCCGGGGAGCTGTTTTTT.

This clone occurred a few times. The genes are TRBV5-6 and TRBJ1-1, with a tentative D call TRBD1 (5 bases). Germline-derived CDR1 and CDR2 are SGHDT and YYEEEE. The CDR3 totals 14 residues. V lost 3 bases and J lost 4, with 13 bases in between. CDR3 region: CASSWDARGTEAFF. The CDR3 DNA follows: TGTGCCAGCAGCTGGGACGCGCGGGGCACTGAAGCTTTCTTT.

Only one count was recorded for this clone. The rearrangement links TRBV5-1 to TRBJ2-3, with TRBD2 matching 15 bases. CDR1 is SGHRS, CDR2 YFSETQ, per germline. The CDR3 has 17 amino acids. The V gene end was trimmed by 4 bases and the J gene end by 5 bases; junction bases not matched to a gene: 8. The CDR3 protein is CASSKWTSGGALDTQYF. CDR3 bases: TGCGCCAGCAGCAAATGGACTAGCGGGGGGGCATTAGATACGCAGTATTTT. Full variable domain (remainder filled in from reference TRBV5-1 and TRBJ2-3): KAGVTQTPRYLIKTRGQQVTLSCSPISGHRSVSWYQQTPGQGLQFLFEYFSETQRNKGNFPGRFSGRQFSNSRSEMNVSTLELGDSALYLCASSKWTSGGALDTQYFGPGTRLTVL.

The rearrangement joins TRBV4-1 to TRBJ1-1; D gene uncertain. Germline V gives CDR1 MGHRA, CDR2 YSYEKL. The CDR3 is made up of 13 amino acids. V shed 1 base and J shed 1 base, with 4 bases lying between them. The CDR3 sequence: CASSQVQNTEAFF. CDR3 coding DNA: TGCGCCAGCAGCCAAGTACAGAACACTGAAGCTTTCTTT.

This clone was found a few times. The V and J genes are TRBV10-1 and TRBJ2-7; 7 positions agree with TRBD1. The V and J ends lost 4 bases and 3 bases, in that order; junction bases with no gene match: 18. The CDR3 runs 18 residues. Germline V gives CDR1 WNHNN, CDR2 SYGVQD (reference sequence). The DNA of the CDR3 is TGCGCCAGCAGTGCTCTCGGGACAGCATTTTTCGAGCGCTACGAGCAGTACTTC. It codes for CASSALGTAFFERYEQYF.

In this sample, this clone turned up a few times. J is TRBJ1-1 and V is TRBV15; perhaps TRBD1 as D (6 bases). The V gene lost 5 bases and the J gene lost 8 bases, with 18 bases spanning the gap. This CDR3 spans 14 amino acids. CDR1 and CDR2 (germline): LNHNV, YYDKDF (reference sequence). CDR3 DNA: TGTGCCACCAGCGAGGGGCGCAGGACAGAGGAAGCTTTCTTT. Residues: CATSEGRRTEEAFF.